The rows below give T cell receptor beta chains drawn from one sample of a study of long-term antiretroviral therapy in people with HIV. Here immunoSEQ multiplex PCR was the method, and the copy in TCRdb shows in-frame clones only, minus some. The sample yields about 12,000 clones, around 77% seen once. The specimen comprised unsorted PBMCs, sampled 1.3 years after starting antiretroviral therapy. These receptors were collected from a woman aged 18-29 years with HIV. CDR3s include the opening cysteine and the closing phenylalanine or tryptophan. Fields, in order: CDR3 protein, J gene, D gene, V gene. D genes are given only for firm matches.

CDR3aa: CAISEASGRRNEQFF
j_gene: TRBJ2-1
d_gene: TRBD2
v_gene: TRBV10-3

CDR3aa: CASTEGQGLSYEQYF
j_gene: TRBJ2-7
d_gene: TRBD1
v_gene: TRBV2

CDR3aa: CASSRQPYDYEQYF
j_gene: TRBJ2-7
d_gene: -
v_gene: TRBV6-1

CDR3aa: CASSRGQGEQPQHF
j_gene: TRBJ1-5
d_gene: TRBD1
v_gene: TRBV6-5

CDR3aa: CASSDPVVSTDTQYF
j_gene: TRBJ2-3
d_gene: -
v_gene: TRBV5-1

CDR3aa: CASSRGLAGQETQYF
j_gene: TRBJ2-5
d_gene: TRBD2
v_gene: TRBV19

CDR3aa: CASSPPTTEAFF
j_gene: TRBJ1-1
d_gene: -
v_gene: TRBV7-9

CDR3aa: CASSLAPSGTDTQYF
j_gene: TRBJ2-3
d_gene: -
v_gene: TRBV7-9

CDR3aa: CASSLMGQGNQETQYF
j_gene: TRBJ2-5
d_gene: TRBD1
v_gene: TRBV7-3

CDR3aa: CAWSTGDTQYF
j_gene: TRBJ2-3
d_gene: -
v_gene: TRBV30

CDR3aa: CSVFRAEKLFF
j_gene: TRBJ1-4
d_gene: -
v_gene: TRBV29-1